A single sample gave rise to the 16 T cell receptor beta chains below, sequenced in a study of control samples from healthy donors and cancer patients. The assay was immunoSEQ multiplex PCR, and TCRdb's table has in-frame clones only and misses some. The profile shows 75,000 to 95,000 clones, 90% of them singletons. Sequences were obtained from blood. The receptors were sampled from a woman aged 18 to 35 in good health.

V and J are TRBV30 and TRBJ2-3, with D perhaps TRBD1 (6 bases). Per the germline V gene, CDR1 is GTSNPN and CDR2 is SVGIG (reference sequence). Trimming removed 3 bases from V and 0 bases from J, with 13 bases in between. CDR3 length equals 15 residues. The CDR3 DNA follows: TGTGCCTGGAGCGAGGGGGAGAAAAGCACAGATACGCAGTATTTT. Translated, it gives CAWSEGEKSTDTQYF.

This clone showed up just a few times. This chain connects TRBV6-4 to TRBJ2-6; TRBD1 agrees at 7 bases. Germline V lookup: CDR1 MRHNA, CDR2 SNTAGT. The ends lost 4 bases at V and 0 bases at J; junction bases unmatched: 0. This CDR3 has 15 residues. The CDR3 is CASSGDSSGANVLTF. CDR3 nucleotides: TGTGCCAGCAGTGGGGACAGCTCTGGGGCCAACGTCCTGACTTTC.

The V call is TRBV10-3, the J call TRBJ1-3, with 8 bases aligning to TRBD1. The CDR3 length is 18 residues. CDR1 ENHRY and CDR2 SYGVKD come from the germline V gene. J gave up 3 bases and V 3 bases, and 13 bases lay outside the gene matches. The CDR3 bases are TGTGCCATCAGTGAAGTACAGGACAGGGCCCTGGATGGAAACACCATATATTTT. Translation: CAISEVQDRALDGNTIYF.

This clone was seen just once. This chain joins TRBV6-6 and TRBJ1-2; D unclear. This CDR3 is built from 16 residues. V lost 8 bases and J 4 bases, leaving 23 bases between the germline ends. Looked up from germline, CDR1 is MNHNY and CDR2 is SVGAGI (reference sequence). The CDR3 is CASRPPQREVFYGYTF. CDR3 coding DNA: TGTGCCAGCCGGCCCCCGCAGCGAGAGGTTTTCTATGGCTACACCTTC.

The V and J genes are TRBV5-1 and TRBJ2-1; TRBD2 matches 9 bases. The CDR3 consists of 16 residues. CDR1 SGHRS and CDR2 YFSETQ come from the germline V gene. The trim removed 0 bases at V and 9 bases at J, leaving 10 bases unmatched. This CDR3 is CASSLDLAGQQGEQFF. The CDR3 nucleotides are TGCGCCAGCAGCTTGGACCTAGCGGGGCAGCAGGGTGAGCAGTTCTTC. The full variable domain, with the rest looked up from reference TRBV5-1 and TRBJ2-1, is KAGVTQTPRYLIKTRGQQVTLSCSPISGHRSVSWYQQTPGQGLQFLFEYFSETQRNKGNFPGRFSGRQFSNSRSEMNVSTLELGDSALYLCASSLDLAGQQGEQFFGPGTRLTVL.

This clone was counted once. The chain links TRBV4-2 to TRBJ2-7; a weak D match, TRBD1 (7 bases). This CDR3 region has 17 residues. V lost 4 bases and J lost 5, with 24 bases in between. CDR1 and CDR2 from the germline V gene are LGHNA and YNFKEQ. The chain's CDR3 is CASSRVAGQMYNDEQYF. The CDR3, as DNA: TGTGCCAGCAGCCGAGTCGCGGGACAGATGTATAACGACGAGCAGTACTTC.

This chain connects TRBV12-3 or TRBV12-4 to TRBJ1-1; D unresolved. V was shortened by 8 bases and J by 5 bases, with 12 bases between the two germline ends. This CDR3 spans 12 amino acids. For the CDR3, the DNA is TGTGCCAGCTCCGTTTCTCGGACTGAAGCTTTCTTT. Translated: CASSVSRTEAFF.

The V gene is TRBV7-2, the J gene TRBJ2-5, with D unresolved. CDR3 size: 15 residues. V lost 5 bases to trimming and J lost 4 bases, with 17 bases between them. Per germline, CDR1 SGHTA and CDR2 FQGNSA. CDR3 protein: CASSAELAGRETQYF. The CDR3 DNA sequence: TGTGCCAGCAGCGCCGAGCTCGCCGGGCGAGAGACCCAGTACTTC.

CDR3 protein: CASSEREIAGLAGELFF. In nucleotides, the CDR3 is TGTGCCAGCAGTGAAAGGGAAATAGCGGGCTTGGCCGGGGAGCTGTTTTTT. V and J are TRBV6-1 and TRBJ2-2, with 7 bases fitting TRBD2. The CDR3 runs 17 residues. V trimming: 2 bases; J trimming: 6 bases; junction bases outside the gene matches: 12. Germline loops: CDR1 MNHNS, CDR2 SASEGT.

The rearrangement uses TRBV11-3 and TRBJ2-1, with TRBD2 identical over 10 bases. CDR1 and CDR2 (germline): SGHNT, YENEEA. This CDR3 is built from 14 residues. The junction had 6 bases not matched to a gene; V was cut back by 4 bases and J by 9 bases. The CDR3 DNA follows: TGTGCCAGCAGCTCCCGGACTAGCGGAGGTGAGCAGTTCTTC. Translated, it gives CASSSRTSGGEQFF.

This clone was picked up a small number of times. The chain is built from TRBV11-2 and TRBJ1-1; no definite D call. CDR1 and CDR2 from the germline V gene are SGHAT and FQNNGV. This CDR3 is built from 16 residues. The V and J ends lost 3 bases and 1 base respectively, with 15 bases between them. The CDR3 reads CASSFSMGFRNTEAFF. CDR3 sequence (DNA): TGTGCCAGCAGCTTTTCGATGGGGTTCAGGAACACTGAAGCTTTCTTT.

This clone came up a few times. This rearrangement joins TRBV2 to TRBJ1-4; the match to TRBD1 covers 7 bases. The V gene end was trimmed by 4 bases and the J gene end by 5 bases; junction bases not matched to a gene: 4. Looked up from germline, CDR1 is SNHLY and CDR2 is FYNNEI. This CDR3 spans 14 amino acids. CDR3 DNA: TGTGCCAGCAGTGTAGACAGGGAAAATGAAAAACTGTTTTTT. The encoded protein is CASSVDRENEKLFF.

This sequence joins TRBV5-1 and TRBJ1-2, with D maybe TRBD1 (6 bases). The CDR3 is made up of 15 amino acids. Trimming shortened V by 4 bases and J by 5 bases, and 18 bases separated the two germline ends. Germline lookup yields CDR1 SGHRS and CDR2 YFSETQ. The CDR3 region is CASSPTGGERYGYTF. The CDR3 DNA sequence: TGCGCCAGCAGCCCCACGGGGGGCGAAAGGTATGGCTACACCTTC. The variable domain in full, completed from reference TRBV5-1 and TRBJ1-2, reads KAGVTQTPRYLIKTRGQQVTLSCSPISGHRSVSWYQQTPGQGLQFLFEYFSETQRNKGNFPGRFSGRQFSNSRSEMNVSTLELGDSALYLCASSPTGGERYGYTFGSGTRLTVV.

This clone was seen a handful of times. This sequence joins TRBV3-1 (or the pseudogene TRBV3-2) and TRBJ1-4; D not certain. CDR1 and CDR2 from the germline V gene are LGHDT and YNNKEL (reference sequence). The CDR3 spans 15 residues. V was pared by 4 bases and J by 0 bases, with 9 bases between. The CDR3 region is CASSPHTSTNEKLFF. The CDR3 DNA follows: TGTGCCAGCAGCCCCCACACATCAACTAATGAAAAACTGTTTTTT.

The V call is TRBV2, the J call TRBJ1-1, with D unclear. V was pared by 5 bases and J by 9 bases, with 13 bases between. The CDR3 length is 12 residues. Germline-derived CDR1 and CDR2 are SNHLY and FYNNEI. CDR3 nucleotide sequence: TGTGCCAGCAGTCAGGAACGAGGGCAAGCTTTCTTT. This gives the protein CASSQERGQAFF.

The chain uses TRBV19 and TRBJ2-3; D remains unclear. This CDR3 spans 16 amino acids. Germline V gene sequence: CDR1 LNHDA, CDR2 SQIVND (reference sequence). Between the trimmed V and J ends, which lost 1 base and 0 bases, there was a span of 11 bases. The CDR3 here is CASSIGSVPSTDTQYF. In DNA form, the CDR3 reads TGTGCCAGTAGTATAGGAAGCGTTCCTAGCACAGATACGCAGTATTTT.